These 29 T cell receptor beta chains came from one sample sequenced in a study of T cells in Graves' hyperthyroidism and ophthalmopathy. The source material, RNA transcripts, was used to amplify TCR beta CDR3 regions. The HTBI primer set drove a first-round RT-PCR of the TCR CDR3. TCRdb re-called the multiplex PCR reads with MiXCR, one entry per CDR3 protein. The table records 300,000 to 450,000 distinct CDR3 sequences, approximately 13% of them present only once. Sequencing used blood. These receptors all come from a woman between 55 and 75 years old with Graves' hyperthyroidism.

The chain joins TRBV20-1 to TRBJ2-7; TRBD2 matches 11 bases. The germline CDR1 and CDR2 sequences are DFQATT and SNEGSKA (reference sequence). V trimming: 4 bases; J trimming: 3 bases; junction bases outside the gene matches: 5. CDR3 length equals 14 residues. Here the CDR3 reads CSAMTSGNRYEQYF. CDR3 DNA sequence: TGCAGTGCTATGACTAGCGGGAATCGCTACGAGCAGTACTTC.

The sample holds many counts of this clonotype. This rearrangement joins TRBV6-1 to TRBJ2-7; D may be TRBD1 (6 bases). This CDR3 comprises 14 residues. Germline loops: CDR1 MNHNS, CDR2 SASEGT. Trimming removed 1 base at V and 3 bases at J, with 10 bases between. Written as DNA, the CDR3 is TGTGCCAGCAGTGAAGGACCGGGACACTACGAGCAGTACTTC. Translating gives CASSEGPGHYEQYF.

This clonotype came up many times. V and J are TRBV18 and TRBJ1-1; the D is unclear. This CDR3 is 14 amino acids long. Trimming cost V 0 bases and J 1 base, with 6 bases left between them. Germline V gene lookup returns CDR1 KGHSH and CDR2 LQKENI. The CDR3 reads CASSPPNANTEAFF. The CDR3 nucleotides read TGTGCCAGCTCACCACCGAATGCGAACACTGAAGCTTTCTTT.

This clonotype was picked up many times. CDR3 region: CASSPRSPGRVETQYF. The CDR3 nucleotides read TGTGCCAGCAGCCCCCGCAGCCCAGGGAGGGTCGAGACCCAGTACTTC. The chain links TRBV7-9 to TRBJ2-5, with 7 bases aligning to TRBD2. CDR1 SEHNR and CDR2 FQNEAQ come from the germline V gene (reference sequence). This CDR3 spans 16 amino acids. The trim removed 5 bases at V and 5 bases at J, leaving 14 bases unmatched.

This clonotype was seen only a few times. V usage is TRBV5-1 and J usage is TRBJ2-1, with a weak D call TRBD1 (5 bases). Germline CDR1 reads SGHRS; CDR2 reads YFSETQ. The CDR3 totals 14 residues. The germline V and J ends were trimmed by 2 bases and 1 base, with 7 bases remaining between them. The CDR3 spells CASSLGESYNEQFF. The CDR3 coding sequence is TGCGCCAGCAGCTTAGGGGAATCCTACAATGAGCAGTTCTTC.

The count of this clonotype is one. This chain joins TRBV29-1 and TRBJ1-4, with TRBD1 matching 8 bases. The CDR3 extends over 16 amino acids. CDR1 is SQVTM, CDR2 ANQGSEA, per germline. J gave up 8 bases and V 4 bases, and 15 bases lay outside the gene matches. CDR3 nucleotide sequence: TGCAGCGTTGCCGGACAGGGTACGTCTTCAGGCGAAAAACTGTTTTTT. Its protein product is CSVAGQGTSSGEKLFF.

Ten or more counts support this clonotype. The chain employs TRBV2 and TRBJ1-2; TRBD1 matches 8 bases. The germline V gene has CDR1 SNHLY and CDR2 FYNNEI. The ends lost 4 bases at V and 7 bases at J; junction bases unmatched: 11. This CDR3 comprises 15 residues. CDR3 amino acids: CASSAMAGGKIGYTF. The CDR3 nucleotides are TGTGCCAGCAGTGCGATGGCAGGGGGCAAAATTGGCTACACCTTC.

The chain employs TRBV6-2 or TRBV6-3 and TRBJ1-5, with TRBD1 identical over 9 bases. The CDR3 loop spans 14 amino acids. The V gene's germline CDR1 is MNHEY and CDR2 SVGEGT. V trimming: 6 bases; J trimming: 10 bases; junction bases outside the gene matches: 10. CDR3 sequence reads: CASSPLRQGGPQHF. The CDR3 nucleotides are TGTGCCAGCAGCCCCCTCCGACAGGGGGGACCCCAGCATTTT.

This clonotype was counted ten times or more. This chain links TRBV12-3 or TRBV12-4 with TRBJ2-2, with 8 positions matching TRBD1. The CDR3 totals 15 residues. The V and J ends lost 7 bases and 1 base, in that order; junction bases with no gene match: 5. The CDR3 DNA sequence: TGTGCCAGCACCCAGGGGACAGGGAACACCGGGGAGCTGTTTTTT. Protein product: CASTQGTGNTGELFF.

This clonotype was detected many times. The V gene is TRBV2, the J gene TRBJ2-7; no definite D call. V was shortened by 5 bases and J by 3 bases, with 14 bases between the two germline ends. The CDR3 sequence is 14 residues long. From germline, CDR1 is SNHLY and CDR2 FYNNEI. As DNA, the CDR3 is TGTGCCAGCAGTCGAATATCGGCACACTACGAGCAGTACTTC. It codes for CASSRISAHYEQYF. Looking up the rest from reference TRBV2 and TRBJ2-7 gives the full variable domain: EPEVTQTPSHQVTQMGQEVILRCVPISNHLYFYWYRQILGQKVEFLVSFYNNEISEKSEIFDDQFSVERPDGSNFTLKIRSTKLEDSAMYFCASSRISAHYEQYFGPGTRLTVT.

This clonotype was seen only a few times. The CDR3 region is CASSFSDVRTDTQYF. The DNA for the CDR3 is TGTGCCAGCAGCTTTAGCGACGTCCGCACAGATACGCAGTATTTT. The chain employs TRBV5-6 and TRBJ2-3; tentatively, D is TRBD2 (5 bases). Germline CDR1 and CDR2: SGHDT and YYEEEE. There are 15 residues in the CDR3. With 2 bases removed from V and 1 base from J, the gap between germline ends came to 11 bases. The variable domain in full, with the rest retrieved from reference TRBV5-6 and TRBJ2-3, is DAGVTQSPTHLIKTRGQQVTLRCSPKSGHDTVSWYQQALGQGPQFIFQYYEEEERQRGNFPDRFSGHQFPNYSSELNVNALLLGDSALYLCASSFSDVRTDTQYFGPGTRLTVL.

Ten or more counts support this clonotype. The chain carries TRBV24-1 and TRBJ2-3, with TRBD1 matching 8 bases. Germline CDR1 reads KGHDR; CDR2 reads SFDVKD. CDR3 length: 16 residues. The J segment lost 4 bases and the V segment lost 0 bases, leaving 5 bases of the junction unmatched. The chain's CDR3 is CATSDLAGTGADTQYF. The CDR3 DNA follows: TGTGCCACCAGTGATTTGGCCGGGACAGGAGCAGATACGCAGTATTTT.

This chain uses TRBV11-2 with TRBJ2-1, with TRBD1 matching over 7 bases. This CDR3 is 15 amino acids long. The junction had 7 bases not matched to a gene; V was cut back by 0 bases and J by 8 bases. CDR1 SGHAT and CDR2 FQNNGV come from the germline V gene. The CDR3: CASSLDRGNWDEQFF. In DNA, the CDR3 is TGTGCCAGCAGCTTAGACAGGGGGAACTGGGATGAGCAGTTCTTC.

This clonotype has just a few counts. V gene TRBV24-1 combines with J gene TRBJ2-2, with a weak D call TRBD1 (6 bases). Trimming shortened V by 0 bases and J by 4 bases, and 17 bases separated the two germline ends. The germline gives CDR1 KGHDR, CDR2 SFDVKD. This CDR3 spans 18 amino acids. This CDR3 is CATSDLHATGTTTGELFF. The DNA of the CDR3 is TGTGCCACCAGTGATTTGCATGCGACCGGGACAACCACCGGGGAGCTGTTTTTT.

This clonotype was counted many times. The chain recombines TRBV3-1 with TRBJ2-1; D gene ambiguous. V was cut by 7 bases and J by 0 bases, with 13 bases left in between. The germline V gene has CDR1 LGHDT and CDR2 YNNKEL (reference sequence). The CDR3 totals 15 residues. The CDR3 DNA is TGTGCCAGCAAAGTTGGGCACAGCTCCTACAATGAGCAGTTCTTC. This sequence encodes CASKVGHSSYNEQFF.

This clonotype was counted many times. This sequence joins TRBV15 and TRBJ2-1; D gene ambiguous. From germline, CDR1 is LNHNV and CDR2 YYDKDF (reference sequence). Trimming took off 0 bases at V and 6 bases at J, with 9 bases between the two ends. The CDR3 contains 14 residues. The CDR3: CATSRDSVGNEQFF. The CDR3 DNA reads as TGTGCCACCAGCAGAGATAGTGTGGGCAATGAGCAGTTCTTC.

The rearrangement uses TRBV9 and TRBJ2-3; 14 bases fit TRBD2. CDR3 size: 18 residues. From germline, CDR1 is SGDLS and CDR2 YYNGEE. Unmatched junction bases numbered 12, after V lost 3 bases and J lost 6 bases. As DNA, the CDR3 is TGTGCCAGCAGCGGACCCCCGGCGGGACTAGCGGGAGTTGATACGCAGTATTTT. It yields the protein CASSGPPAGLAGVDTQYF.

This clonotype has more than one count but fewer than ten. At one end, the junction sequence differs from germline, possibly due to a read error. The chain combines TRBV15 with TRBJ2-1; TRBD2 aligns across 7 bases. Per germline, CDR1 LNHNV and CDR2 YYDKDF (reference sequence). This CDR3 is 13 amino acids long. The CDR3 region is CAASRGLVNEQFF. In DNA form, the CDR3 reads TGTGCCGCCAGCAGAGGACTAGTCAATGAGCAGTTCTTC.

This clonotype has at least ten counts. V usage is TRBV28 and J usage is TRBJ2-5, with 9 bases matching TRBD2. V lost 1 base to trimming and J lost 5 bases; unmatched junction nucleotides: 11. CDR1 is MDHEN, CDR2 SYDVKM, per germline. CDR3 size: 17 residues. The CDR3 bases are TGTGCCAGCAGTTTATACTCCTTCGCGGGAGGGGGGGAGACCCAGTACTTC. This encodes CASSLYSFAGGGETQYF. The full variable domain, its missing parts supplied by reference TRBV28 and TRBJ2-5, is DVKVTQSSRYLVKRTGEKVFLECVQDMDHENMFWYRQDPGLGLRLIYFSYDVKMKEKGDIPEGYSVSREKKERFSLILESASTNQTSMYLCASSLYSFAGGGETQYFGPGTRLLVL.

In its sample, this clonotype was seen many times. This chain connects TRBV28 to TRBJ2-2; no reliable D call. Per germline, CDR1 MDHEN and CDR2 SYDVKM. Trimming removed 6 bases from V and 6 bases from J, with 8 bases in between. The CDR3 extends over 12 amino acids. The CDR3 sequence: CASRKTAGELFF. In DNA, the CDR3 is TGTGCCAGCAGAAAAACTGCCGGGGAGCTGTTTTTT.

Comment on this clonotype: A much larger clone sits a single nucleotide away, making a read error possible. This sequence joins TRBV5-1 and TRBJ2-1, with 9 bases aligning to TRBD2. The CDR3 is 16 residues long. Looked up from germline, CDR1 is SGHRS and CDR2 is YFSETQ. V shed 6 bases, J shed 4 bases, and the junction held 11 bases outside the gene matches. CDR3 DNA: TGCGCCAGCAATGAGATAGCAGCGGGAGGTTACAATGAGCAGTTCTTC. This codes for CASNEIAAGGYNEQFF.

The chain has TRBV20-1 and TRBJ2-1, with 16 bases aligning to TRBD2. This CDR3 spans 16 amino acids. Germline CDR1 and CDR2: DFQATT and SNEGSKA (reference sequence). The CDR3 spells CSQRGTSGRVGNEQFF. In nucleotides, the CDR3 is TGCAGCCAAAGGGGGACTAGCGGGAGGGTAGGAAATGAGCAGTTCTTC.

This clonotype was counted many times. V gene TRBV28 combines with J gene TRBJ2-1; 14 bases fit TRBD2. The CDR3 covers 16 residues. V gave up 8 bases and J gave up 1 base; unmatched junction bases: 4. Germline CDR1 reads MDHEN; CDR2 reads SYDVKM. CDR3 bases: TGTGCCAGCCGGACTAGCGGGAGGAGATCCTACAATGAGCAGTTCTTC. Translated, it gives CASRTSGRRSYNEQFF.

V usage is TRBV9 and J usage is TRBJ2-1, with TRBD2 matching 7 bases. Germline-derived CDR1 and CDR2 are SGDLS and YYNGEE. V shed 0 bases, J shed 3 bases, and the junction held 6 bases outside the gene matches. CDR3 size: 16 residues. The CDR3 reads CASSVARSGNYNEQFF. The CDR3 nucleotides are TGTGCCAGCAGCGTAGCTCGAAGCGGGAACTACAATGAGCAGTTCTTC.

In its sample, this clonotype was seen many times. V usage is TRBV19 and J usage is TRBJ1-4; no definite D call. The CDR3 contains 15 residues. Deletions cut 6 bases from V and 8 bases from J, with 19 bases between. Germline assignment: CDR1 LNHDA and CDR2 SQIVND (reference sequence). CDR3 sequence: CASRFPGKRGEKLFF. The CDR3 coding sequence is TGTGCCAGTAGATTTCCAGGCAAGCGCGGAGAAAAACTGTTTTTT.

V is TRBV5-1 and J is TRBJ2-5, with 8 bases lining up with TRBD2. Germline loops: CDR1 SGHRS, CDR2 YFSETQ. This CDR3 spans 17 amino acids. V dropped 0 bases and J dropped 2; count of bases not matched to a gene: 9. CDR3: CASSLGLAGPTQETQYF. DNA of the CDR3: TGCGCCAGCAGCTTGGGCTTAGCGGGACCGACTCAAGAGACCCAGTACTTC.

This clonotype showed up many times. DNA of the CDR3: TGTGCCAGCAGCTTCAGAAGACACGGCTCGCTCACCGGGGAGCTGTTTTTT. Translated, it gives CASSFRRHGSLTGELFF. The chain has TRBV11-3 and TRBJ2-2; D is ambiguous. With 3 bases removed from V and 4 bases from J, the gap between germline ends came to 18 bases. Germline CDR1 SGHNT, CDR2 YENEEA. The CDR3 is 17 residues long.

At least ten counts were recorded for this clonotype. V gene TRBV7-8 combines with J gene TRBJ1-5; tentatively, D is TRBD1 (5 bases). Deletions cut 2 bases from V and 0 bases from J, with 14 bases between. The V gene's germline CDR1 is SGHVS and CDR2 FQNEAQ. The CDR3 length is 17 residues. As DNA, the CDR3 is TGTGCCAGCAGCTTAAGAGGGGCTGTCTATAGCAATCAGCCCCAGCATTTT. Protein product: CASSLRGAVYSNQPQHF.

This clonotype was observed many times. The chain links TRBV18 to TRBJ2-7; 8 bases fit TRBD2. J lost 4 bases, V lost 6 bases, and 14 bases had no gene match. This CDR3 is 16 amino acids long. The germline gives CDR1 KGHSH, CDR2 LQKENI. CDR3 coding DNA: TGTGCCAGCTCCCCCATCACAACTAGCGGACCTTACGAGCAGTACTTC. Protein product: CASSPITTSGPYEQYF.